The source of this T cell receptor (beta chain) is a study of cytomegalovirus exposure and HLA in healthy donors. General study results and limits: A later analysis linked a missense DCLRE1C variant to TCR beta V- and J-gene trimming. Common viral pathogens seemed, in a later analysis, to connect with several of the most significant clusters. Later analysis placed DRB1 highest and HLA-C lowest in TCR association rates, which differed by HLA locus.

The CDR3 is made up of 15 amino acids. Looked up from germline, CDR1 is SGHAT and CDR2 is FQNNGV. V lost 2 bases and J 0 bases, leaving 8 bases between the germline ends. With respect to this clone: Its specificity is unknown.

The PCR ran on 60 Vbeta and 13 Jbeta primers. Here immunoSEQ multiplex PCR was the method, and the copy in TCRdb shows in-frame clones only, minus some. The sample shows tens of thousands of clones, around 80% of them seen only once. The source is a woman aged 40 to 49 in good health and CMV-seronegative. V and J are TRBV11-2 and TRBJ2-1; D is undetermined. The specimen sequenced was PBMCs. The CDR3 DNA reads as TGTGCCAGCAGCTTAAAGGCTAGCTCCTACAATGAGCAGTTCTTC. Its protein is CASSLKASSYNEQFF.